Listed below are T cell receptor beta chains from one sample, sequenced in a study of cytomegalovirus exposure and HLA in healthy donors. Data came from immunoSEQ multiplex PCR; TCRdb stores just in-frame clones and leaves some out. The sample yields 60,000 to 65,000 clones, about 87% seen once. Sequenced: PBMCs. These receptors were taken from a man aged 18 to 30 in good health and CMV-seronegative. CDR3s include the opening cysteine and the closing phenylalanine or tryptophan. The D gene is left open where the match is weak. Clone size is given for some rows only: seen once, a few or many times, or a class if the clone is expanded.

clone_size j_call v_call cdr3_length d_call cdr3_aa cdr3_nt
- TRBJ2-3 TRBV6-7 15 TRBD2 CASSFSGGASDTQYF TGTGCCAGCAGTTTTAGCGGGGGGGCTTCGGATACGCAGTATTTT
few TRBJ1-3 TRBV5-5 14 TRBD1 CASSLDRGMDTIYF TGTGCCAGCAGCTTGGACAGGGGGATGGACACCATATATTTT
- TRBJ2-5 TRBV7-9 15 TRBD2 CASSLGLAGEETQYF TGTGCCAGCAGCTTAGGACTAGCGGGGGAGGAGACCCAGTACTTC
- TRBJ2-3 TRBV5-8 15 - CASSLQGGRTDTQYF TGTGCCAGCAGCTTACAGGGTGGTCGGACAGATACGCAGTATTTT
- TRBJ1-1 TRBV5-1 14 - CASSSSGFVTEAFF TGCGCCAGCAGCTCGTCGGGATTCGTAACTGAAGCTTTCTTT
- TRBJ1-1 TRBV4-2 15 - CASREIGQQNTEAFF TGTGCCAGCAGGGAGATAGGACAGCAGAACACTGAAGCTTTCTTT
- TRBJ1-1 TRBV6-1 14 - CASRGGKYTTEAFF TGTGCCAGCAGGGGGGGGAAGTATACCACTGAAGCTTTCTTT
- TRBJ2-7 TRBV11-2 11 - CASSRAYEQYF TGTGCCAGCAGCCGCGCCTACGAGCAGTACTTC
- TRBJ1-4 TRBV21-1 17 - CASSIRNTGGRNEKLFF TGTGCCAGCAGCATCCGAAACACAGGGGGTAGAAATGAAAAACTGTTTTTT
- TRBJ2-7 TRBV6-5 14 - CASSYSGSSYEQYF TGTGCCAGCAGTTACTCCGGGAGCTCCTACGAGCAGTACTTC
few TRBJ1-5 TRBV11-3 14 - CASSPRGANQPQHF TGTGCCAGCAGCCCCCGCGGGGCGAATCAGCCCCAGCATTTT
once TRBJ1-4 TRBV10-3 15 - CAISELGGGSEKLFF TGTGCCATCAGTGAGTTAGGTGGAGGATCTGAAAAACTGTTTTTT
- TRBJ2-7 TRBV7-2 15 - CASSFFPDGVYEQYF TGTGCCAGCAGCTTCTTTCCGGACGGGGTTTACGAGCAGTACTTC
- TRBJ2-5 TRBV5-4 12 TRBD2 CAWRGTQETQYF TGTGCCTGGCGGGGGACCCAAGAGACCCAGTACTTC
- TRBJ1-4 TRBV28 13 - CASSLGVRKKLFF TGTGCCAGCAGTTTAGGCGTCAGGAAAAAACTGTTTTTT
- TRBJ1-6 TRBV18 12 - CASSRVNSPLHF TGTGCCAGCTCCCGGGTTAATTCACCCCTCCACTTT
- TRBJ1-4 TRBV9 15 - CASSAEQGVNEKLFF TGTGCCAGCAGCGCGGAACAGGGTGTTAATGAAAAACTGTTTTTT
- TRBJ2-1 TRBV14 15 TRBD1 CASSPEPGQGDEQFF TGTGCCAGCAGCCCGGAGCCGGGACAGGGGGATGAGCAGTTCTTC
- TRBJ2-2 TRBV9 13 - CASNSQVSGELFF TGTGCCAGTAACAGTCAAGTATCCGGGGAGCTGTTTTTT
once TRBJ1-1 TRBV19 13 TRBD1 CASMGTGAPGAFF TGTGCCAGTATGGGGACAGGGGCTCCTGGAGCTTTCTTT
- TRBJ2-7 TRBV2 12 - CASSRGGYEQYF TGTGCCAGCTCGCGGGGCGGGTACGAGCAGTACTTC
- TRBJ2-1 TRBV2 14 - CASSERGSYNEQFF TGTGCCAGCAGTGAAAGGGGTTCCTACAATGAGCAGTTCTTC
- TRBJ2-7 TRBV28 14 TRBD1 CASTSSGTGYEQYF TGTGCCAGCACCAGCTCCGGGACAGGGTACGAGCAGTACTTC
- TRBJ2-6 TRBV5-4 14 - CASGGASGANVLTF TGTGCCAGCGGAGGCGCCTCTGGGGCCAACGTCCTGACTTTC
- TRBJ2-5 TRBV2 13 TRBD2 CASTLGPGGTQYF TGTGCCAGCACCTTAGGACCGGGAGGGACCCAGTACTTC
- TRBJ1-2 TRBV11-2 14 - CASSLDGGLDGYTF TGTGCCAGCAGCTTAGATGGAGGGCTCGACGGCTACACCTTC
- TRBJ2-3 TRBV28 13 - CATAGRTTDTQYF TGTGCCACCGCGGGACGGACCACAGATACGCAGTATTTT
- TRBJ1-1 TRBV4-1 13 - CASSQVSGSEAFF TGCGCCAGCAGCCAAGTATCTGGGAGTGAAGCTTTCTTT
- TRBJ1-1 TRBV7-2 15 - CASSSPPGRGTEAFF TGTGCCAGCAGCTCGCCCCCGGGGAGGGGCACTGAAGCTTTCTTT
- TRBJ2-7 TRBV6-6 14 - CASWDRDFTYEQYF TGTGCCTCGTGGGACCGGGACTTTACCTACGAGCAGTACTTC
- TRBJ2-1 TRBV9 14 TRBD2 CASSVGTSGMEQFF TGTGCCAGCAGCGTAGGGACTAGCGGTATGGAGCAGTTCTTC